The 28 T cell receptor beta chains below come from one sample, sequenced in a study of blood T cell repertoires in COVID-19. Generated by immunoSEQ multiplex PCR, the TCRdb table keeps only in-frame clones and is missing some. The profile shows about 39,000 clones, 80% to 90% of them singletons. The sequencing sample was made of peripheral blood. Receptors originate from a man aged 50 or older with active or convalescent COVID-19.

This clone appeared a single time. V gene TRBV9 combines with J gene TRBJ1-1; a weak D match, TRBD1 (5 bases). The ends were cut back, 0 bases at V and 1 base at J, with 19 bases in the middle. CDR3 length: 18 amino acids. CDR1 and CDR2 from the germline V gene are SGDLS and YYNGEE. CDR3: CASSVGGLGNRQNTEAFF. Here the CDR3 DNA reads TGTGCCAGCAGCGTAGGTGGTTTAGGGAACAGGCAGAACACTGAAGCTTTCTTT.

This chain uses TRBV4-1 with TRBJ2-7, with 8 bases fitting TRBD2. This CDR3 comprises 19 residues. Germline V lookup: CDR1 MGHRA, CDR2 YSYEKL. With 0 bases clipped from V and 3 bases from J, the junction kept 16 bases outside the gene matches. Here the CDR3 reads CASSQDDRREESPYYEQYF. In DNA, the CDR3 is TGCGCCAGCAGCCAAGATGATCGGCGGGAGGAATCCCCATACTACGAGCAGTACTTC.

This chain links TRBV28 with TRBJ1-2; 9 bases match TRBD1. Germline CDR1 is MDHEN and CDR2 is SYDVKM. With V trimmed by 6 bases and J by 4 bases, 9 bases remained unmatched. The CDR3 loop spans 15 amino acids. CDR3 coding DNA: TGTGCCAGCAGCCACCACAGGGGGCAGGTCTATGGCTACACCTTC. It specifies CASSHHRGQVYGYTF.

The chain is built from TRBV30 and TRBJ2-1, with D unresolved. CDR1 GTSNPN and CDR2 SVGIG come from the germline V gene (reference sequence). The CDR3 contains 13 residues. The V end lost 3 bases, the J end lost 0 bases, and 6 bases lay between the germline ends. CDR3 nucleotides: TGTGCCTGGAGCCTCTACTCCTACAATGAGCAGTTCTTC. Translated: CAWSLYSYNEQFF.

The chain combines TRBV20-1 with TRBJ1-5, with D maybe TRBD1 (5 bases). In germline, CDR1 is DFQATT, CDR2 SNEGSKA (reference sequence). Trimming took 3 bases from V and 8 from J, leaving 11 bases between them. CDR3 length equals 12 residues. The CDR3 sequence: CSASPRGEPQHF. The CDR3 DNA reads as TGCAGTGCTAGTCCCCGGGGGGAGCCCCAGCATTTT.

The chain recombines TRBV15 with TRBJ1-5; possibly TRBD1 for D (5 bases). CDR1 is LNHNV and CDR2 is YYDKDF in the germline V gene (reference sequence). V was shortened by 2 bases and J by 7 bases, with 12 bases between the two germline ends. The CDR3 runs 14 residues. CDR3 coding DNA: TGTGCCACCAGCAGACTTGGGGGGGGACAGCCCCAGCATTTT. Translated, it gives CATSRLGGGQPQHF.

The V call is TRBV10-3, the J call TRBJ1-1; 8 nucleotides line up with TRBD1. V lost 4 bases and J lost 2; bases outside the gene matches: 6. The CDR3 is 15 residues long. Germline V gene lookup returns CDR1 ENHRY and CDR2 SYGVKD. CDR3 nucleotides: TGTGCCATCAGTGGAGATGACAGGGGTAACACTGAAGCTTTCTTT. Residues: CAISGDDRGNTEAFF.

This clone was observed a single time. The CDR3 DNA reads as TGCGCCAGCAGTTGGGGACTAGCGGATAAACAAGAGACCCAGTACTTC. It specifies CASSWGLADKQETQYF. The chain is built from TRBV5-1 and TRBJ2-5; 11 bases line up with TRBD2. The germline gives CDR1 SGHRS, CDR2 YFSETQ. The V segment lost 5 bases and the J segment 2 bases; nucleotides outside the gene matches: 8. The CDR3 has 16 amino acids.

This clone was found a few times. The CDR3, as DNA: TGTGCCAGCAGCCCCTCAGGCTATGGCTACACCTTC. It encodes CASSPSGYGYTF. The rearrangement joins TRBV9 to TRBJ1-2; D gene uncertain. V was shortened by 4 bases and J by 4 bases, with 8 bases between the two germline ends. This CDR3 is built from 12 residues. From germline, CDR1 is SGDLS and CDR2 YYNGEE.

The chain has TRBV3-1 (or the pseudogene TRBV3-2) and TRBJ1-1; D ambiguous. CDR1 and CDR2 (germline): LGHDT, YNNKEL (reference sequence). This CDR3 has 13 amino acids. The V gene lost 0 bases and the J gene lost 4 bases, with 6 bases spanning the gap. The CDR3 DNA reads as TGTGCCAGCAGCCAAGAACAGCTCACTGAAGCTTTCTTT. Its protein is CASSQEQLTEAFF.

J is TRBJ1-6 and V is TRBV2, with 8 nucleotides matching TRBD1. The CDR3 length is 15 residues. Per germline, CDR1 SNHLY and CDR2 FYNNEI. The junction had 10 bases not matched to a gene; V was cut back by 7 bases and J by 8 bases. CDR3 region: CASKKLTGGDSPLHF. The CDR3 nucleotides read TGTGCCAGCAAGAAGTTAACAGGGGGGGATTCACCCCTCCACTTT.

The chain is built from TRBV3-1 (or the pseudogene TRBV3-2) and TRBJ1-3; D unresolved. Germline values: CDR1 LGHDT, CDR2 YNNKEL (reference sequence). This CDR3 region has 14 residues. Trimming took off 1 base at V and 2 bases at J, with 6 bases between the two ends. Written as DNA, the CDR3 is TGTGCCAGCAGCCAAGGAGGAACTGGAAACACCATATATTTT. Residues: CASSQGGTGNTIYF.

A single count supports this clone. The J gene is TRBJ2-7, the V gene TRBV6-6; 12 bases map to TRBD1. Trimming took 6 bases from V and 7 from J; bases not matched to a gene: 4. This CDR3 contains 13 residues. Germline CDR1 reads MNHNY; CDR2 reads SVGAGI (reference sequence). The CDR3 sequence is CASRGTGGEEQYF. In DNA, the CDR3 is TGTGCCAGCAGGGGGACAGGGGGCGAAGAGCAGTACTTC.

CDR3 region: CASSLVVAANQETQYF. Here the CDR3 DNA reads TGCGCCAGCAGCTTGGTAGTAGCGGCGAATCAAGAGACCCAGTACTTC. This chain links TRBV5-1 with TRBJ2-5, with D maybe TRBD2 (6 bases). Per the germline V gene, CDR1 is SGHRS and CDR2 is YFSETQ. This CDR3 is 16 amino acids long. Trimming took off 0 bases at V and 2 bases at J, with 14 bases between the two ends.

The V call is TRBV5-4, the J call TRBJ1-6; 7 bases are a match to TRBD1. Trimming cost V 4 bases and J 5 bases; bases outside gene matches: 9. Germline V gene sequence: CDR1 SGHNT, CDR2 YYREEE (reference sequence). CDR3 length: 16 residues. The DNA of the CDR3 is TGTGCCAGCAGCCCTACTACAGGGGTCGATAATTCACCCCTCCACTTT. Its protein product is CASSPTTGVDNSPLHF.

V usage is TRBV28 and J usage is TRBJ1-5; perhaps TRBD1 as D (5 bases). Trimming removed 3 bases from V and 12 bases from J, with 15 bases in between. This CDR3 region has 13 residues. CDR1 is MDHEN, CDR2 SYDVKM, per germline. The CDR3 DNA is TGTGCCAGCAGTTTTGGCAGGGAATTCTTCCAGCATTTT. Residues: CASSFGREFFQHF.

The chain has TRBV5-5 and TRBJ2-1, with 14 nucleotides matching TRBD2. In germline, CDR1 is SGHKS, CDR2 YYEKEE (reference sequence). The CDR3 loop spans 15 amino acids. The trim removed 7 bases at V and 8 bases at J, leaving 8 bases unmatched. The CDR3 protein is CASQTSGGVVDEQFF. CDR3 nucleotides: TGTGCCAGCCAGACTAGCGGGGGGGTGGTCGATGAGCAGTTCTTC.

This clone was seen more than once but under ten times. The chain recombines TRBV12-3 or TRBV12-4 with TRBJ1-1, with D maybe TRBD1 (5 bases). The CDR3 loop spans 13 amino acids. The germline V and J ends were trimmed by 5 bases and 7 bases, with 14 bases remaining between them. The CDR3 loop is CASSTTDNFEAFF. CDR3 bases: TGTGCCAGCAGTACGACGGACAACTTTGAAGCTTTCTTT.

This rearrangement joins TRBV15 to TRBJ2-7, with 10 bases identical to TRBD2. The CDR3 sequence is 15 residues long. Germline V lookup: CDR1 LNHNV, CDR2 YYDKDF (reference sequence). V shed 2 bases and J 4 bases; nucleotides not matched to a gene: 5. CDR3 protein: CATSRLAGALYEQYF. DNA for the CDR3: TGTGCCACCAGCAGACTAGCGGGAGCGCTGTACGAGCAGTACTTC.

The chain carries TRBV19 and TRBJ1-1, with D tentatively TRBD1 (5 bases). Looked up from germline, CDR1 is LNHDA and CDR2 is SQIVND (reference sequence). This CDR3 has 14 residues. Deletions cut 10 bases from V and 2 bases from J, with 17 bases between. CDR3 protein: CATDPRVGNTEAFF. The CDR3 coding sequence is TGTGCCACAGACCCCAGGGTCGGTAACACTGAAGCTTTCTTT.

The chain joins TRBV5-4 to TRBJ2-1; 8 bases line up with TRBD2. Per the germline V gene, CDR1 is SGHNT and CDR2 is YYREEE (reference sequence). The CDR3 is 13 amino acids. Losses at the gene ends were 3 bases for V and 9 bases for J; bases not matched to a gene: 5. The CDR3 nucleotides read TGTGCCAGCAGCTGGGGACTAGATGGTGAGCAGTTCTTC. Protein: CASSWGLDGEQFF.

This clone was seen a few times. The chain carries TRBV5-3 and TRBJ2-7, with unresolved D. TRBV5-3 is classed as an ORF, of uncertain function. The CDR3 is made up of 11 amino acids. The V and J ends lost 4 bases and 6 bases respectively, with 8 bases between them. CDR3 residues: CARSPGCEQYV. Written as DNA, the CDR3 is TGTGCCAGAAGCCCCGGGTGCGAGCAGTACGTC.

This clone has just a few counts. This CDR3 is CASSVGQPQETQYF. The CDR3 DNA is TGCGCCAGCAGCGTGGGACAGCCCCAAGAGACCCAGTACTTC. The chain uses TRBV5-1 and TRBJ2-5, with 7 nucleotides matching TRBD1. Germline V lookup: CDR1 SGHRS, CDR2 YFSETQ. The CDR3 consists of 14 residues. V shed 4 bases, J shed 1 base, and the junction held 4 bases outside the gene matches.

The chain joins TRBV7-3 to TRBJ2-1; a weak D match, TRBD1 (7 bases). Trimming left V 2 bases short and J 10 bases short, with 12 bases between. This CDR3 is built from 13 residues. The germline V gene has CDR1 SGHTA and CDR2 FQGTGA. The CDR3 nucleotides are TGTGCCAGCAGCTTATCAGGGGGAGGAGAGCAGTTCTTC. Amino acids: CASSLSGGGEQFF. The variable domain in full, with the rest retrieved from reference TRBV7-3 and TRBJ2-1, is GAGVSQTPSNKVTEKGKYVELRCDPISGHTALYWYRQSLGQGPEFLIYFQGTGAADDSGLPNDRFFAVRPEGSVSTLKIQRTERGDSAVYLCASSLSGGGEQFFGPGTRLTVL.

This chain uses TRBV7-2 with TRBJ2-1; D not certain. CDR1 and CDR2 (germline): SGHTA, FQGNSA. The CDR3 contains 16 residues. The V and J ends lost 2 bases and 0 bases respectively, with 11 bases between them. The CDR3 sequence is CASSLSTESSYNEQFF. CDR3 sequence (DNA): TGTGCCAGCAGCTTAAGTACGGAGAGCTCCTACAATGAGCAGTTCTTC.

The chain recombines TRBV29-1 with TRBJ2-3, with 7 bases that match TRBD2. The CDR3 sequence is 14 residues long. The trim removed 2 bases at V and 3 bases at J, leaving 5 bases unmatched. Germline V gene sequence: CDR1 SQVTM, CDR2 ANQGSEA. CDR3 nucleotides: TGCAGCGTTGAACCGGGGGGAGGGACAGATACGCAGTATTTT. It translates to CSVEPGGGTDTQYF.

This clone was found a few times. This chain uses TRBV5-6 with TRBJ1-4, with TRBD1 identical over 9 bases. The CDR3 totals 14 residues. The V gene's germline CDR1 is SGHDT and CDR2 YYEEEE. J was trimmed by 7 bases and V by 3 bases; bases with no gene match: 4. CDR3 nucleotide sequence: TGTGCCAGCAGCTGGGGGACAGGGTTTGAAAAACTGTTTTTT. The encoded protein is CASSWGTGFEKLFF.

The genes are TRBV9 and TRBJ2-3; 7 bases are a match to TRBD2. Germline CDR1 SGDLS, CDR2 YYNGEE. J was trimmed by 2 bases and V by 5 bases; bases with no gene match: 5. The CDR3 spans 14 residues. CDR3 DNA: TGTGCCAGCAGGAGGGACTACCTCACAGATACGCAGTATTTT. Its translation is CASRRDYLTDTQYF.